These 9 T cell receptor beta chains originate from one sample sequenced in a study of cytomegalovirus exposure and HLA in healthy donors (dated by TCRdb to about 2017). The library was made by the immunoSEQ multiplex PCR assay. For the multiplex PCR, a mixture combining 60 forward primers for TCR Vbeta segments and 13 reverse primers for TCR Jbeta segments was used. TCRdb took this table from immuneACCESS and kept in-frame rearrangements with V and J called. Such tables lack part of the clones; where checked against another copy, unresolved V genes explain under half of the gap, and the rest is unexplained. Within this sample are under 150,000 clones, with about 75% of them counted one time only. Approximately 1.5% of the sample is taken by the ten largest. Sequencing input: PBMCs. These receptors came from a woman in her thirties in good health and CMV-seronegative.

The rearrangement uses TRBV6-1 and TRBJ2-6; TRBD1 is a possible D gene (6 bases). Trimming stripped 2 bases from V and 1 base from J, with 6 bases between. This CDR3 spans 15 amino acids. Germline loops: CDR1 MNHNS, CDR2 SASEGT. The CDR3, as DNA: TGTGCCAGCAGTGAAACAGGGTCTGGGGCCAACGTCCTGACTTTC. Protein: CASSETGSGANVLTF.

The genes are TRBV5-4 and TRBJ1-1; 9 bases fit TRBD1. Germline loops: CDR1 SGHNT, CDR2 YYREEE (reference sequence). Trimming took 0 bases from V and 4 from J; bases not matched to a gene: 4. This CDR3 has 15 amino acids. The CDR3 nucleotides are TGTGCCAGCAGCTTGGAAACAGGGGGCATCACTGAAGCTTTCTTT. Translating it yields CASSLETGGITEAFF.

The rearrangement uses TRBV5-4 and TRBJ2-7; 8 positions agree with TRBD1. Germline lookup yields CDR1 SGHNT and CDR2 YYREEE (reference sequence). The CDR3 covers 14 residues. Germline trimming cut 4 bases from V and 2 bases from J; bases unmatched to any gene: 5. Here the CDR3 DNA reads TGTGCCAGCAGCCCTAGACAGGGGACCTACGAGCAGTACTTC. Translated: CASSPRQGTYEQYF.

V is TRBV9 and J is TRBJ2-3; 10 nucleotides align to TRBD2. The CDR3 has 16 amino acids. Germline lookup yields CDR1 SGDLS and CDR2 YYNGEE. The V and J ends lost 3 bases and 3 bases, in that order; junction bases with no gene match: 7. The CDR3 loop is CASSERGLALTDTQYF. The DNA of the CDR3 is TGTGCCAGCAGCGAGCGGGGACTAGCGCTAACAGATACGCAGTATTTT.

The table lists this clone with a few counts. The chain uses TRBV6-5 and TRBJ2-7; TRBD1 is a possible D gene (6 bases). Per germline, CDR1 MNHEY and CDR2 SVGAGI. The CDR3 has 16 residues. The V gene lost 0 bases and the J gene lost 0 bases, with 12 bases spanning the gap. The CDR3 nucleotides are TGTGCCAGCAGTTACTCGGGGGCCCCTAGCTCCTACGAGCAGTACTTC. It is translated as CASSYSGAPSSYEQYF.

The V gene is TRBV9, the J gene TRBJ1-2, with TRBD1 matching over 10 bases. The CDR3 is 14 residues long. V was clipped by 5 bases and J by 8 bases; unmatched bases: 9. Germline V gene sequence: CDR1 SGDLS, CDR2 YYNGEE. The CDR3 bases are TGTGCCAGCAGGGGGGACAGGGGCAGATGGGGCTACACCTTC. Its translation is CASRGDRGRWGYTF.

The rearrangement joins TRBV11-2 to TRBJ2-1; 7 nucleotides agree with TRBD2. Germline V lookup: CDR1 SGHAT, CDR2 FQNNGV. The CDR3 has 16 residues. The J segment lost 12 bases and the V segment lost 1 base, leaving 15 bases of the junction unmatched. The CDR3 loop is CASSLAPGLGHGRQFF. The CDR3 DNA reads TGTGCCAGCAGCTTAGCCCCTGGACTAGGGCACGGGAGGCAGTTCTTC.

This clone has only a few counts. The J gene is TRBJ1-1, the V gene TRBV6-5; no reliable D call. V lost 6 bases, J lost 8 bases, and 13 bases lay in between. The length of the CDR3 is 12 residues. CDR1 and CDR2 (germline): MNHEY, SVGAGI. This chain's CDR3 is CASSSLGSEAFF. The DNA for the CDR3 is TGTGCCAGCAGCTCCCTAGGATCAGAAGCTTTCTTT.

The chain links TRBV5-4 to TRBJ2-5; 11 bases are a match to TRBD2. The CDR3 consists of 18 residues. J was trimmed by 1 base and V by 3 bases; bases with no gene match: 11. CDR1 and CDR2 from the germline V gene are SGHNT and YYREEE (reference sequence). CDR3 region: CASSSRTLAGGGQETQYF. In DNA, the CDR3 is TGTGCCAGCAGCTCGCGCACCCTAGCGGGGGGCGGCCAAGAGACCCAGTACTTC.